This TCR beta chain appears in the sequencing data of a study of cytomegalovirus exposure and HLA in healthy donors. Study-wide findings and caveats: Association with HLA alleles at 0.05 false discovery rate was found for around 17,000 TCR beta sequences in a later analysis. What TCR beta sequences reportedly achieved was accurate prediction of HLA-A and HLA-B alleles in most subjects. With later analysis, a missense DCLRE1C variant became linked to TCR beta V- and J-gene trimming.

All donors participated as healthy donors of bone marrow. There are 13 residues in the CDR3. Looked up from germline, CDR1 is SGHVS and CDR2 is FNYEAQ. V was trimmed by 5 bases and J by 3 bases, leaving 11 bases between them. In regard to this clone: Its antigen is not known.

The PCR was carried out with 60 Vbeta primers and 13 Jbeta primers. Sequenced by immunoSEQ multiplex PCR; TCRdb stores in-frame clones only, minus some. Among approximately 220,000 clones listed, about three quarters were seen once. The sequence derives from a male donor in good health and CMV-seronegative. Sequenced input: PBMCs. The chain combines TRBV7-6 with TRBJ2-7, with a tentative D call TRBD1 (6 bases). The CDR3 DNA reads TGTGCCAGCAGCCGGGACACGATCTACGAGCAGTACTTC. It is translated as CASSRDTIYEQYF.